The text below deals with one T cell receptor (beta chain). Which antigen it targets is not known. No much larger clonotype is one base removed from it; base qualities were not supplied. Separate from the roughly 700-subject first cohort, the validation cohort of 120 subjects was the group to which the donors belonged. These data originate in a study of cytomegalovirus exposure and HLA in healthy donors (dated by TCRdb to the late 2010s). About the full investigation: According to a later analysis, the approximately 120 validation repertoires were produced on the same platform as the roughly 600 repertoires of the first cohort. The study was designed to test whether signatures of past pathogen exposure could be identified by cataloging public T cell receptors. Besides the first cohort of roughly 660 subjects, a separate validation cohort made up of over 95 different subjects was used. High-throughput TCR immunosequencing, statistical association of individual TCRs with disease status, and machine learning were combined to predict cytomegalovirus infection status.

Overall results and qualifications from the work: The validation cohort had no HLA typing available for a later analysis, so co-occurrence within that cohort was assessed over all 120 or so repertoires. The authors suggested that the approach could potentially be generalized to other disease states and immunological phenotypes. Of the cluster scores, 85% to 95% were above 0 in a later analysis, which found that TCRs clustered in the first cohort also tended to co-occur in the 120 validation repertoires. Three of the identified cytomegalovirus-associated TCR beta chains were confirmed in vitro to be specific for cytomegalovirus antigens. Most TCR sequences were seen in very few donors, while some public TCRs were found in many individuals. The study gave a list of over 150 TCR beta chains associated with cytomegalovirus. The classifier was reported to diagnose cytomegalovirus status with high specificity and sensitivity in both the original and validation cohorts.

Library generation was performed with the immunoSEQ multiplex PCR assay. As for the original processing: To diagnose cytomegalovirus status from the catalog of TCR beta chain sequences, a statistical classification framework was built. In TCRdb, the immuneACCESS table is reduced to in-frame sequences with V and J assigned. These tables do not hold every clone; where another copy was compared, an unresolved V gene accounts for under half, and the others remain unexplained. That table gives V, J and clone size, and the DNA gave D and trimming. Present in this sample are approximately 97,000 clones, approximately 93% of which were seen just once. The ten biggest clones cover around 1.1% of the sample. This TCR was sampled from a woman in her 30s in good health and CMV-seropositive. The sample comprised PBMCs.

CDR3 protein: CASSTYSAGVETQYF. In nucleotide form, the sequence is TGTGCCAGCAGCACCTACTCAGCGGGAGTGGAGACCCAGTACTTC. The chain couples TRBV13 to TRBJ2-5; 8 middle bases align to TRBD2. Looking up the germline V gene (reference sequence) yields CDR1 PRHDT and CDR2 FYEKMQ. Spanning cysteine to phenylalanine, the CDR3 consists of 15 amino acids. Just the 45-base CDR3 DNA is kept, in frame starting at base 1. Unmatched junction bases come to 10, with V trimmed by 5 bases and J by 5 bases. Reference TRBV13 and TRBJ2-5 genes cover what lies past the CDR3, so the full variable domain is AAGVIQSPRHLIKEKRETATLKCYPIPRHDTVYWYQQGPGQDPQFLISFYEKMQSDKGSIPDRFSAQQFSDYHSELNMSSLELGDSALYFCASSTYSAGVETQYFGPGTRLLVL.